These T cell receptor beta chains were read from a single sample in a study of cytomegalovirus exposure and HLA in healthy donors. Libraries were prepared by immunoSEQ multiplex PCR; TCRdb keeps only in-frame clonotypes and omits some of them. This sample carries approximately 190,000 clones, over 75% of them seen once, and the ten largest clones take less than 4.5%. Sequenced input: PBMCs. The receptor set was obtained from a man in his fifties in good health and CMV-seronegative. The CDR3 runs from the conserved cysteine through the conserved F or W. The D gene is left open where the match is weak. Clone size appears in some rows only: once, few, many, or a class for an expanded clone.

V	D	size	length	J	DNA	CDR3
TRBV5-1	TRBD1	.	16	TRBJ1-3	TGCGCCAGCAGCTTGTATACAGGGGGTAGTGGAAACACCATATATTTT	CASSLYTGGSGNTIYF
TRBV7-9	.	.	13	TRBJ2-7	TGTGCCAGCAGCTCCCCATTCTCCTACGAGCAGTACTTC	CASSSPFSYEQYF
TRBV11-2	.	few	15	TRBJ2-7	TGTGCCAGCAGCTTAGATCTACAGGAAGCCTACGAGCAGTACTTC	CASSLDLQEAYEQYF
TRBV25-1	.	few	14	TRBJ1-1	TGTGCCAGCAGTGTGGGACAATCGAACACTGAAGCTTTCTTT	CASSVGQSNTEAFF
TRBV18	.	.	15	TRBJ2-5	TGTGCCAGCTCACCACCGGGACATTTCCAAGAGACCCAGTACTTC	CASSPPGHFQETQYF
TRBV2	TRBD1	.	13	TRBJ2-1	TGTGCCCGGTCCCCAGGGGGCCGGGGTGAGCAGTTCTTC	CARSPGGRGEQFF
TRBV11-3	.	.	15	TRBJ2-5	TGTGCCAGCAGCTTAGGAGGGGGGGGCCAAGAGACCCAGTACTTC	CASSLGGGGQETQYF
TRBV4-1	.	.	14	TRBJ1-2	TGCGCCAGCAGCCCTACGGGGACTAACTATGGCTACACCTTC	CASSPTGTNYGYTF
TRBV10-2	TRBD2	.	14	TRBJ2-7	TGCGCCAGCAGTGCGACTAGCGGGGGGAGAGAGCAGTACTTC	CASSATSGGREQYF
TRBV13	.	.	15	TRBJ1-2	TGTGCCAGCAGCCCCCCCAGGGCCCTTGGCTATGGCTACACCTTC	CASSPPRALGYGYTF
TRBV7-3	TRBD1	few	12	TRBJ2-7	TGTGCCAGCAGCTTAGACGGGACAGCAAAGTACTTC	CASSLDGTAKYF
TRBV7-2	TRBD1	.	14	TRBJ1-2	TGCGCCAGCAGCTCGGACAGGAGTAACTATGGCTACACCTTC	CASSSDRSNYGYTF
TRBV5-1	.	.	14	TRBJ2-2	TGCGCCAGCAGTACTGGGTCGGGCACCGGGGAGCTGTTTTTT	CASSTGSGTGELFF
TRBV27	TRBD2	.	14	TRBJ2-7	TGTGCCAGCAGTTTAAGGCGGGGGACCTACGAGCAGTACTTC	CASSLRRGTYEQYF
TRBV15	.	.	16	TRBJ2-2	TGTGCCACCAGCAGAGCATTAGGGGTGGGCACCGGGGAGCTGTTTTTT	CATSRALGVGTGELFF
TRBV4-2	TRBD2	.	16	TRBJ2-1	TGTGCCAGCAGCTCAAGGACTAGCGGGGTCTTCAATGAGCAGTTCTTC	CASSSRTSGVFNEQFF
TRBV2	.	.	13	TRBJ1-4	TGTGCCAGCAGCAGAGATCGGGGTGAAAAACTGTTTTTT	CASSRDRGEKLFF
TRBV30	.	.	10	TRBJ2-7	TGTGCCTGGAGTGGGATCAGGCGGTACTTC	CAWSGIRRYF
TRBV15	.	.	15	TRBJ2-5	TGTGCCACCAGCAGAGCGGGGGACAGCCTAGAGACCCAGTACTTC	CATSRAGDSLETQYF
TRBV18	TRBD1	.	14	TRBJ2-1	TGTGCCAGCTCGCTGGGACAGACAGCCAATGAGCAGTTCTTC	CASSLGQTANEQFF
TRBV7-9	.	.	12	TRBJ1-1	TGTTCCAGCAGCCCCACAGGGCTTGAAGCTTTCTTT	CSSSPTGLEAFF
TRBV29-1	.	.	13	TRBJ2-7	TGCAGCGTTCTTCCCCAGGGATTCTACGAGCAGTACTTC	CSVLPQGFYEQYF
TRBV25-1	.	.	13	TRBJ2-1	TGTGCCAGCAGTGAGCGCTCCTACAATGAGCAGTTCTTC	CASSERSYNEQFF
TRBV7-9	.	few	14	TRBJ1-6	TGTGCCAGTTCCCTTGGACAGAATAATTCACCCCTCCACTTT	CASSLGQNNSPLHF
TRBV5-6	TRBD2	.	15	TRBJ2-1	TGTGCCAGCAGCTTTGTTAGCGGGGGACGCCCTGGACAGTTCTTC	CASSFVSGGRPGQFF
TRBV30	.	.	13	TRBJ1-2	TGTGCCTGGAGTGTCCGGGGTAACTATGGCTACACCTTC	CAWSVRGNYGYTF
TRBV6-1	.	few	14	TRBJ2-7	TGTGCCTGCCGGACAGGCGGGGGGTTCTACGAGCAGTACTTC	CACRTGGGFYEQYF
TRBV5-6	TRBD2	.	16	TRBJ2-5	TGTGCCAGCAGAAAGCTGACTAGCGGGGACCAAGAGACCCAGTACTTC	CASRKLTSGDQETQYF
TRBV29-1	TRBD1	.	13	TRBJ1-3	TGCAGCGTTGCCGGACAGGCGGGAAACACCATATATTTT	CSVAGQAGNTIYF
TRBV6-1	.	.	15	TRBJ1-4	TGTGCCAGCAGTCTCGGGAGGGGGTCACAGGAAAAACTGTTTTTT	CASSLGRGSQEKLFF
TRBV2	.	.	16	TRBJ1-1	TGTGCCAGCAGTGAAGCGCTTCTGAACAGCCCTTTAGAAGCTTTCTTT	CASSEALLNSPLEAFF
TRBV9	.	.	12	TRBJ1-1	TGTGCCAGCAGCGATTTAACTACTGAAGCTTTCTTT	CASSDLTTEAFF
TRBV6-6	.	.	16	TRBJ1-2	TGTGCCAGCAGTTACGTTCCCACTGGGCCAAACTATGGCTACACCTTC	CASSYVPTGPNYGYTF
TRBV19	TRBD1	few	15	TRBJ2-1	TGTGCCAGTGGTAGGACAGGTAGCTCCTACAATGAGCAGTTCTTC	CASGRTGSSYNEQFF
TRBV27	.	.	15	TRBJ1-6	TGTGCCAGCAGTACTCGCTGGGCGACCTTTTCACCCCTCCACTTT	CASSTRWATFSPLHF
TRBV4-2	.	.	14	TRBJ2-2	TGTGCCAGCAGCCAAGTCAGTGCGGCCGGGGAGCTGTTTTTT	CASSQVSAAGELFF
TRBV5-4	.	.	14	TRBJ2-2	TGTGCCAGCAGCATGACAGTCAACACCGGGGAGCTGTTTTTT	CASSMTVNTGELFF
TRBV11-2	.	.	14	TRBJ1-2	TGTGCCAGCAGCAAAGAGGGGGGGCTCGGTGGCTACACCTTC	CASSKEGGLGGYTF
TRBV6-5	TRBD1	.	15	TRBJ2-3	TGTGCCAGCAGACAAACAGGGGGCGGAACAGATACGCAGTATTTT	CASRQTGGGTDTQYF
TRBV7-6	.	.	13	TRBJ2-7	TGTGCCAGCAGCCAGTACCGGGACACGGGTCTGGACTTC	CASSQYRDTGLDF
TRBV6-5	TRBD1	once	14	TRBJ2-1	TGTGCCAGCAGTAGGACAGGGGGCCTCAATGAGCAGTTCTTC	CASSRTGGLNEQFF
TRBV19	TRBD1	.	13	TRBJ1-1	TGTGCCAGTAACAGACAGGGGTACACTGAAGCTTTCTTT	CASNRQGYTEAFF
TRBV27	TRBD1	.	15	TRBJ2-1	TGTGCCAGCTCTAGGCCGGGACAGGGAATGTATGAGCAGTTCTTC	CASSRPGQGMYEQFF
TRBV19	.	once	14	TRBJ2-5	TGTGCCAGTAGTTGGGGGACAACCCAAGAGACCCAGTACTTC	CASSWGTTQETQYF
TRBV7-6	TRBD1	.	14	TRBJ2-1	TGTGCCAGCAGCTTATGGACAGGGCCCAATGAGCAGTTCTTC	CASSLWTGPNEQFF
TRBV27	TRBD1	.	19	TRBJ1-6	TGTGCCAGCAGTTCTCCCCTACGGACAGGGGGCATTAAGAATTCACCCCTCCACTTT	CASSSPLRTGGIKNSPLHF